This T cell receptor beta chain is from a study of T cell changes during pregnancy in multiple sclerosis. With 1 base removed from V and 3 bases from J, the gap between germline ends came to 13 bases. Germline CDR1 is GTSNPN and CDR2 is SVGIG (reference sequence). The CDR3 consists of 16 residues. Sequencing was performed with immunoSEQ multiplex PCR; in TCRdb, only in-frame clones are kept and a portion is missing. The sample consists of 100,000 or so clones, approximately 90% of them appearing once. The receptor's source is a female donor with multiple sclerosis, enrolled in a pregnancy study. The chain carries TRBV30 and TRBJ1-6; TRBD1 is a possible D gene (5 bases). The specimen comprised peripheral blood, sampled after pregnancy. The CDR3 nucleotides are TGTGCCTGGAGTGCCGGGACTGTTATCTATAATTCACCCCTCCACTTT. Encoded protein: CAWSAGTVIYNSPLHF.